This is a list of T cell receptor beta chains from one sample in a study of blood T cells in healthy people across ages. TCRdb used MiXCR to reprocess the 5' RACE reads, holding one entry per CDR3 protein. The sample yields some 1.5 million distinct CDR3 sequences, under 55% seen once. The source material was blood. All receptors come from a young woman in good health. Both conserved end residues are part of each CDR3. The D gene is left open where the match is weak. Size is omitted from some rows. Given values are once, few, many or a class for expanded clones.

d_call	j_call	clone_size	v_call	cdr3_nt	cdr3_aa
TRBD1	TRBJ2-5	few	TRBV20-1	TGCAGTGCTAGTCCCGCCGACAGGGGGCTAGAGACCCAGTACTTC	CSASPADRGLETQYF
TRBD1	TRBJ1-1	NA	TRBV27	TGTGCCATCAAGGGGGCAGGGATTGCTGAAGCTTTCTTT	CAIKGAGIAEAFF
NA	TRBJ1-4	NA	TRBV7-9	TGTGCCAGCAACTTGGCGGGTGAAAAACTGTTTTTT	CASNLAGEKLFF
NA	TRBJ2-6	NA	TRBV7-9	TGTGCCAGCAGCTTACGCGGGACATTTTTCTCTGGGGCCAACGTCCTGACTTTC	CASSLRGTFFSGANVLTF
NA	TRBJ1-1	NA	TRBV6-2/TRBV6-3	TGTGCCAGCAGTTCTTACCCGACACTCCGTGGGGAAGCTTTCTTT	CASSSYPTLRGEAFF
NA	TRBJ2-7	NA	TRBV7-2	TGTGCCAGCAGCCCGAGACAGATCAGCTCCTACGAGCAGTACTTC	CASSPRQISSYEQYF
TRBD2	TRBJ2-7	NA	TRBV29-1	TGCAGCGTTGCGACTAGCGGGAGCACACCCGAGCAGTACTTC	CSVATSGSTPEQYF
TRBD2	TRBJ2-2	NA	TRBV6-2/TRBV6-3	TGTGCCAGCAGTTCTACTAGCGGGGGGGCCCGCACCGGGGAGCTGTTTTTT	CASSSTSGGARTGELFF
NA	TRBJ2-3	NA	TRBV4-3	TGCGCCAGCAGCCAAGATCGAATGGGGCCGGAGACGCAGTATTTT	CASSQDRMGPETQYF
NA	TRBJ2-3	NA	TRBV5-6	TGTGCCAGCAGCCCCCTTTTGGATACGCAGTATTTT	CASSPLLDTQYF
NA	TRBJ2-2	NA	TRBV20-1	TGCAGTGCTAGTCCTCCGTGGGCCGGGGAGCTGTTTTTT	CSASPPWAGELFF
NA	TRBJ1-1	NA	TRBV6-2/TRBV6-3	TGTGCCAGCAGCCGATGGGCGGCGAACACTGAAGCTTTCTTT	CASSRWAANTEAFF
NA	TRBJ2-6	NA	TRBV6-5	TGTGCCAGCAGTTTCTCGAGAATATATTCTTCTGGGGCCAACGTCCTGACTTTC	CASSFSRIYSSGANVLTF
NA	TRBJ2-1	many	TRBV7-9	TGTGCCAGCAGCCCGAAACAGGGCCCTTACAATGAGCAGTTCTTC	CASSPKQGPYNEQFF
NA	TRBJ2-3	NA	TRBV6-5	TGTGCCAGCAGTTACGGCCAGCCGTGGGGAGATACGCAGTATTTT	CASSYGQPWGDTQYF
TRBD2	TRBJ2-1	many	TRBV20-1	TGCAGTGCTAGGAGTCTAGCGGGAGTCAATGAGCAGTTCTTC	CSARSLAGVNEQFF
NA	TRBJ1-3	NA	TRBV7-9	TGTGCCAGCAGCTTAGGGTCTTCCGGTATCTCTGGAAACACCATATATTTT	CASSLGSSGISGNTIYF
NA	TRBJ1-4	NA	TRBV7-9	TGTGCCAGCAGCTTAGAGCCAGGGAGCGAAAAACTGTTTTTT	CASSLEPGSEKLFF
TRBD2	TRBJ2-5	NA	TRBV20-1	TGCAGTACTAGAGGCTCGGCTAGCGGGAGTGGAGAGACCCAGTACTTC	CSTRGSASGSGETQYF
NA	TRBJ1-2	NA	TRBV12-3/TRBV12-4	TGTGCCAGCAGCAACTCGGGACATAACTATGGCTACACCTTC	CASSNSGHNYGYTF
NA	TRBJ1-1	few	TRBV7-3	TGTGCCAGCAGCTTAAGCCCGGGGGCTGGAGCTTTCTTT	CASSLSPGAGAFF
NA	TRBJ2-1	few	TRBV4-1	TGCGCCAGCAGCCGAGTGGGGGCCTCGGATGAGCAGTTCTTC	CASSRVGASDEQFF
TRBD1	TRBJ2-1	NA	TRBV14	TGTGCCAGCAGACTGACAGGGGTTGGCTCCTACAATGAGCAGTTCTTC	CASRLTGVGSYNEQFF
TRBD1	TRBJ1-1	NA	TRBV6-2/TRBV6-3	TGTGCCAGCAGTGCTTTACAGGGGGCGCGCACTGAAGCTTTCTTT	CASSALQGARTEAFF
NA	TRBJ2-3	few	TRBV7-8	TGTGCCAGCAGCTTAAATGGGGAATTTGGAATCACAGATACGCAGTATTTT	CASSLNGEFGITDTQYF
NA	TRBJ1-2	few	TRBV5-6	TGTGCCTGCAGCCCTTATTTGGACAGCCCCTATGGCTACACCTTC	CACSPYLDSPYGYTF
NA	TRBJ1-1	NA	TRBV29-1	TGCAGCGTTGAAGATCGCAGGAACCATCAGATGAACACTGAAGCTTTCTTT	CSVEDRRNHQMNTEAFF
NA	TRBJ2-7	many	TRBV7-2	TGTGCCAGCAGCTTAGGTCCGGTTTACGAGCAGTACTTC	CASSLGPVYEQYF